The rows below give T cell receptor beta chains drawn from one sample of a study of T cell responses to AZD1222 COVID-19 vaccine. The protocol was immunoSEQ multiplex PCR, while the TCRdb copy is restricted to in-frame clones and leaves out a portion. The data show fewer than 150,000 clones, roughly 90% seen once. Sequencing was performed on peripheral blood, taken 28 days after the second AZD1222 dose. These receptors were obtained from an adult who received the AZD1222 COVID-19 vaccine. Both conserved end residues are part of each CDR3. The D gene is left open where the match is weak. A clone size is listed for some rows: how often the clone was seen (once, few, many), or a class if it is expanded.

>TRBJ2-3|TRBV6-5|-|once
TGTGCCGGGGGGAGCACAGATACGCAGTATTTT
CAGGSTDTQYF
>TRBJ1-3|TRBV11-3|-|-
TGTGCCAGCAGCTTGAATTGGGGGTCTGGAAACACCATATATTTT
CASSLNWGSGNTIYF
>TRBJ2-2|TRBV5-1|-|-
TGCGCCAGCAGCTTGAGCCAACCGGGAACCGGGGAGCTGTTTTTT
CASSLSQPGTGELFF
>TRBJ2-5|TRBV20-1|-|few
TGCAGTGCTAGGAGAGAGACCCAGTACTTC
CSARRETQYF
>TRBJ2-7|TRBV5-1|-|once
TGCGCCAGCAGCCCTAACTTCGACGAGCAGTACTTC
CASSPNFDEQYF
>TRBJ1-1|TRBV5-1|TRBD1|-
TGCGCCAGCAGCCCGGGACAGGGGGCTTCGGAAACTGAAGCTTTCTTT
CASSPGQGASETEAFF
>TRBJ1-5|TRBV19|-|-
TGTGCCAGTAGTTCCGAGGGACAAACTGGCAATCAGCCCCAGCATTTT
CASSSEGQTGNQPQHF
>TRBJ1-2|TRBV5-1|TRBD1|-
TGCGCCAGCAGCTTGGAGGCGACAGGGGTTGGCTACACCTTC
CASSLEATGVGYTF
>TRBJ1-2|TRBV27|-|-
TGTGCCAGCAGTTTTACGGTGAGGGGTGGCTACACCTTC
CASSFTVRGGYTF
>TRBJ1-5|TRBV11-3|-|once
TGTGCCAGCAGCCGTGGGGGTTCGGTGGATCAGCCCCAGCATTTT
CASSRGGSVDQPQHF
>TRBJ2-1|TRBV9|-|-
TGTGCCAGCAGCGTAGGAGGGAGCCATGAGCAGTTCTTC
CASSVGGSHEQFF
>TRBJ1-1|TRBV7-9|-|-
TGTGCCAGCAGCTTATTTGGCGACACTGAAGCTTTCTTT
CASSLFGDTEAFF
>TRBJ1-4|TRBV7-2|TRBD1|-
TGTGCCAGCAGCTCCAACGGACAGGGTAATGAAAAACTGTTTTTT
CASSSNGQGNEKLFF
>TRBJ1-3|TRBV30|-|-
TGTGCCTGGAGGACCGACAGAGCCTCTGGAAACACCATATATTTT
CAWRTDRASGNTIYF
>TRBJ1-5|TRBV5-5|TRBD1|-
TGTGCCAGCAGCTTGGTGACAGGGAATCAGCCCCAGCATTTT
CASSLVTGNQPQHF
>TRBJ2-4|TRBV24-1|-|once
TGTGCCACCAGTGATTGGGCCAGTAGGCAGTACTTC
CATSDWASRQYF
>TRBJ2-1|TRBV6-1|TRBD2|-
TGTGCCAGCAGTGAAAGCCTAGCGGCCACTTACAATGAGCAGTTCTTC
CASSESLAATYNEQFF
>TRBJ1-3|TRBV12-3/TRBV12-4|-|-
TGTGCCAGCAGTTTGGGGGGCACCATATATTTT
CASSLGGTIYF
>TRBJ1-1|TRBV3-1/TRBV3-2|TRBD1|-
TGTGCCAGCAGTCCCTCTGGACAGGGAATTGGTGAAGCTTTCTTT
CASSPSGQGIGEAFF
>TRBJ2-7|TRBV2|TRBD2|-
TGTGCCAGCAGGGGGCGTAGCGGGAGAGGGAGGTCCTACGAGCAGTACTTC
CASRGRSGRGRSYEQYF
>TRBJ2-3|TRBV11-2|-|-
TGTGCCAGCAGCTTTAGCCCCAGGGATACGCAGTATTTT
CASSFSPRDTQYF
>TRBJ2-6|TRBV3-1/TRBV3-2|-|-
TGTGCCAGCAGCCAAGATCTAGGCTCTGGGGCCAACGTCCTGACTTTC
CASSQDLGSGANVLTF
>TRBJ2-7|TRBV7-8|TRBD1|-
TGTGCCAGCAGCTTAGGTTCGGCAGGGGGAACCTACGAGCAGTACTTC
CASSLGSAGGTYEQYF
>TRBJ2-3|TRBV28|-|once
TGTGCCAGCAGTTTATGGGCCTCCGGAGACTCCAAGGATACGCAGTATTTT
CASSLWASGDSKDTQYF
>TRBJ1-1|TRBV7-2|-|-
TGTGCCAGCAGCTTTGCCGTCTACACTGAAGCTTTCTTT
CASSFAVYTEAFF
>TRBJ2-2|TRBV11-2|TRBD1|once
TGTGCCAGCAGCCCAAGGGACAGACACACCGGGGAGCTGTTTTTT
CASSPRDRHTGELFF
>TRBJ2-3|TRBV4-3|TRBD2|-
TGCGCCAGCAGCCAAGCGGCTAGCGGGGGGGGCACAGATACGCAGTATTTT
CASSQAASGGGTDTQYF
>TRBJ2-5|TRBV7-9|-|-
TGTGCCAGCAGCTTCCGGGACAAGACACCCCCAGAGACCCAGTACTTC
CASSFRDKTPPETQYF
>TRBJ1-1|TRBV6-5|TRBD1|once
TGTGCCAGCAGTAGACAGGGGATGATGAACACTGAAGCTTTCTTT
CASSRQGMMNTEAFF
>TRBJ1-5|TRBV5-1|-|-
TGCGCCAGCAGCTTGGCGGGCCAACAGCCCCAGCATTTT
CASSLAGQQPQHF
>TRBJ1-4|TRBV2|TRBD1|once
TGTGCCGGCTCAGGGGGAGGTGAAAAACTGTTTTTT
CAGSGGGEKLFF
>TRBJ1-1|TRBV20-1|TRBD1|-
TGCAGTGCTCAGGGGGACACTGAAGCTTTCTTT
CSAQGDTEAFF
>TRBJ1-5|TRBV28|-|-
TGTGCCAGCAGTTTCCTCCTAAACCGCAATCAGCCCCAGCATTTT
CASSFLLNRNQPQHF
>TRBJ2-5|TRBV10-1|TRBD1|-
TGCGCCAGCAGTCAAAACCTAAAGGGGACAGGGTCGGAGACCCAGTACTTC
CASSQNLKGTGSETQYF
>TRBJ1-6|TRBV19|-|-
TGTGCCAGTAGTATAAGGGCAGCTTATTCACCCCTCCACTTT
CASSIRAAYSPLHF
>TRBJ2-3|TRBV14|TRBD2|-
TGTGCCAGCAGCCGACTAGCGGGAGGGGGAGATACGCAGTATTTT
CASSRLAGGGDTQYF
>TRBJ2-3|TRBV6-5|TRBD2|-
TGTGCCAGCAGTCCCCGACTAGCGGAGTACCCGGAGCAGTATTTT
CASSPRLAEYPEQYF
>TRBJ1-2|TRBV30|-|-
TGTGCCTGGAGTGTACTGCTCCGGGCGCACTATGGCTACACCTTC
CAWSVLLRAHYGYTF
>TRBJ1-3|TRBV19|-|-
TGTGCCAGTAGGGCCCCCGGCCGTGCTAGTGGAAACACCATATATTTT
CASRAPGRASGNTIYF
>TRBJ2-1|TRBV5-4|-|-
TGTGCCAGCAGCGAAACTAGCAGGGGTAATGAGCAGTTCTTC
CASSETSRGNEQFF
>TRBJ1-5|TRBV6-6|-|-
TGTGCCAGCAGCCTCACCTGGCGGGATCAGCCCCAGCATTTT
CASSLTWRDQPQHF
>TRBJ1-4|TRBV4-1|-|-
TGCGCCAGCAGCCCCACTCACCACAGGCTGGGATTCCGCTCTAATGAAAAACTGTTTTTT
CASSPTHHRLGFRSNEKLFF
>TRBJ1-1|TRBV4-1|-|-
TGCGCCAGCAGCGAGAGGGGGGGGGTAACTGAAGCTTTCTTT
CASSERGGVTEAFF
>TRBJ1-3|TRBV7-2|-|-
TGTGCCAGCAGCGCACAGGGCACTGGAAACACCATATATTTT
CASSAQGTGNTIYF
>TRBJ1-5|TRBV7-2|-|-
TGTGCCAGCAGTGACAGCGCGTATAGCAATCAGCCCCAGCATTTT
CASSDSAYSNQPQHF
>TRBJ1-1|TRBV28|TRBD1|-
TGTGCCAGCAGTCCAGGGACAGGGTGGAACACTGAAGCTTTCTTT
CASSPGTGWNTEAFF
>TRBJ2-5|TRBV7-8|TRBD1|-
TGTGCCAGCAGCGTAGCAGGGGGCAGGGGCCAAGAGACCCAGTACTTC
CASSVAGGRGQETQYF
>TRBJ2-2|TRBV12-3/TRBV12-4|-|-
TGTGCCAGCAGACTCAACACCGGGGAGCTGTTTTTT
CASRLNTGELFF